These 30 T cell receptor beta chains were all obtained from the same sample, sequenced in a study of shared clonotypes between healthy human individuals. The protocol was immunoSEQ multiplex PCR, while the TCRdb copy is restricted to in-frame clones and leaves out a portion. Of 2 million to 2.5 million clones listed, just under 95% are singletons. The sample consisted of naive CD4+ T cells from PBMCs. The subset denotes: CD45RA+ positively selected. These TCRs come from a man aged 18 to 29 in good health. Some clones in this sample may be carry-over from other donors' samples.

This clone showed up just once. This chain joins TRBV19 and TRBJ1-2; tentatively, D is TRBD1 (6 bases). Trimming took 9 bases from V and 6 from J, leaving 8 bases between them. CDR3 size: 10 residues. Germline lookup yields CDR1 LNHDA and CDR2 SQIVND (reference sequence). CDR3 nucleotides: TGTGCCAGCCGGGGGCATGGCTACACCTTC. Its translation is CASRGHGYTF.

The chain is built from TRBV5-6 and TRBJ2-3; D is unresolved. The V gene lost 0 bases and the J gene lost 0 bases, with 14 bases spanning the gap. This CDR3 contains 17 residues. CDR1 and CDR2 (germline): SGHDT, YYEEEE. Here the CDR3 reads CASSLGRTTLSTDTQYF. In DNA form, the CDR3 reads TGTGCCAGCAGCTTGGGACGGACCACGTTGAGCACAGATACGCAGTATTTT.

CDR3: CASRPTGGNTEAFF. The CDR3 nucleotides are TGTGCCAGCAGACCCACAGGGGGGAACACTGAAGCTTTCTTT. This chain links TRBV6-5 with TRBJ1-1, with 8 bases matching TRBD1. The CDR3 extends over 14 amino acids. Germline-derived CDR1 and CDR2 are MNHEY and SVGAGI. The trim removed 6 bases at V and 1 base at J, leaving 4 bases unmatched.

A remark on this clone: The identical CDR3 is also encoded by other nucleotide sequences in the sample. The rearrangement uses TRBV7-9 and TRBJ2-2; no definite D call. Trimming took 2 bases from V and 3 from J, leaving 7 bases between them. The CDR3 runs to 14 residues. Germline V CDR1 and CDR2: SEHNR, FQNEAQ (reference sequence). CDR3 DNA sequence: TGTGCCAGCAGCTTATTTCTCGACACCGGGGAGCTGTTTTTT. This codes for CASSLFLDTGELFF.

The V and J genes are TRBV4-1 and TRBJ2-5; TRBD2 aligns across 11 bases. Trimming at V came to 4 bases and at J to 3 bases, leaving 4 bases not matched to a gene. CDR3 length equals 15 residues. Germline-derived CDR1 and CDR2 are MGHRA and YSYEKL. The CDR3 DNA reads TGCGCCAGCAGCCCAACGACTAGCGGGGAAGAGACCCAGTACTTC. Protein: CASSPTTSGEETQYF.

V is TRBV7-9 and J is TRBJ2-5; D not certain. The DNA end favors TRBJ2-7, so the J call may be wrong. Germline CDR1 SEHNR, CDR2 FQNEAQ (reference sequence). The CDR3 covers 14 residues. The CDR3 loop reads CASSLRQLPDEQYF. The CDR3 nucleotides are TGTGCCAGCAGCTTAAGACAATTACCGGACGAGCAGTACTTC.

V gene TRBV7-2 combines with J gene TRBJ2-1; 12 positions match TRBD2. The ends lost 2 bases at V and 10 bases at J; junction bases unmatched: 9. Germline CDR1 is SGHTA and CDR2 is FQGNSA. There are 16 residues in the CDR3. CDR3 loop: CASSLPPGLAGGEQFF. CDR3 sequence (DNA): TGTGCCAGCAGCTTACCTCCGGGACTAGCGGGTGGAGAGCAGTTCTTC. Based on the CDR3 plus reference TRBV7-2 and TRBJ2-1, the full variable domain is GAGVSQSPSNKVTEKGKDVELRCDPISGHTALYWYRQSLGQGLEFLIYFQGNSAPDKSGLPSDRFSAERTGGSVSTLTIQRTQQEDSAVYLCASSLPPGLAGGEQFFGPGTRLTVL.

The chain links TRBV14 to TRBJ2-7; D call uncertain. The ends were cut back, 0 bases at V and 0 bases at J, with 6 bases in the middle. Looked up from germline, CDR1 is SGHDN and CDR2 is FVKESK. The CDR3 contains 14 residues. The CDR3 loop is CASSQEPNSYEQYF. CDR3 in DNA: TGTGCCAGCAGCCAAGAACCAAACTCCTACGAGCAGTACTTC.

The chain uses TRBV7-2 and TRBJ2-4, with a weak D call TRBD1 (6 bases). V gave up 5 bases and J gave up 7 bases, with 18 bases separating them. The CDR3 runs 15 residues. CDR1 is SGHTA and CDR2 is FQGNSA in the germline V gene. Written as DNA, the CDR3 is TGTGCCAGCAGCCGATTTACAGGGAGCAGGAACATTCAGTACTTC. As protein: CASSRFTGSRNIQYF.

This chain connects TRBV5-4 to TRBJ2-5, with D perhaps matching TRBD1 or TRBD2 (5 bases each). The DNA end is more similar to TRBJ2-7, so the J call may be wrong. Germline assignment: CDR1 SGHNT and CDR2 YYREEE (reference sequence). CDR3 size: 15 residues. The CDR3 is CASSVRDGSSYEQYF. The CDR3 DNA reads as TGTGCCAGCAGCGTCCGGGACGGAAGCTCCTACGAGCAGTACTTC.

This clone was detected once. V and J are TRBV11-2 and TRBJ2-4, with D tentatively TRBD2 (6 bases). Germline values: CDR1 SGHAT, CDR2 FQNNGV. The CDR3 covers 15 residues. V was trimmed by 4 bases and J by 0 bases, leaving 10 bases between them. CDR3 coding DNA: TGTGCCAGCAGCTCCTGGGGGGTAGCCAAAAACATTCAGTACTTC. It translates to CASSSWGVAKNIQYF.

In regard to this clone: In the same sample, other DNA sequences code for this CDR3. CDR3 in amino acids: CASGLVPSGELFF. Here the CDR3 DNA reads TGTGCTAGTGGTTTGGTACCGTCCGGGGAGCTGTTTTTT. This chain links TRBV12-5 with TRBJ2-2; no reliable D call. V shed 0 bases and J shed 6 bases, with 5 bases lying between them. This CDR3 spans 13 amino acids. In germline, CDR1 is LGHNT, CDR2 FRNRAP.

The J gene is TRBJ1-1, the V gene TRBV5-1; D is possibly TRBD1 (6 bases). Trimming took 4 bases from V and 3 from J, leaving 16 bases between them. CDR3 length: 15 amino acids. Germline V lookup: CDR1 SGHRS, CDR2 YFSETQ. The CDR3 DNA follows: TGCGCCAGCAGCGAACAGGGTTTAAGAGACACTGAAGCTTTCTTT. Amino acids: CASSEQGLRDTEAFF.

V and J are TRBV4-3 and TRBJ1-1; the D gene is possibly TRBD1 (6 bases). The CDR3 runs to 18 residues. Germline V gives CDR1 LGHNA, CDR2 YSLEER. V dropped 0 bases and J dropped 1 base, with 18 bases sitting between them. DNA for the CDR3: TGCGCCAGCAGCCAAGATAAGGGGGGCTGGAGGCCGAACACTGAAGCTTTCTTT. This gives the protein CASSQDKGGWRPNTEAFF.

The chain employs TRBV7-3 and TRBJ2-3; TRBD2 aligns across 14 bases. The CDR3 spans 15 residues. With 3 bases clipped from V and 6 bases from J, the junction kept 2 bases outside the gene matches. CDR1 and CDR2 (germline): SGHTA, FQGTGA. The CDR3: CASSLTSGRGDTQYF. The DNA for the CDR3 is TGTGCCAGCAGCTTGACTAGCGGGAGGGGTGATACGCAGTATTTT.

The chain joins TRBV6-5 to TRBJ1-2; the match to TRBD1 covers 8 bases. The trim removed 4 bases at V and 7 bases at J, leaving 2 bases unmatched. CDR1 MNHEY and CDR2 SVGAGI come from the germline V gene. CDR3 length equals 12 residues. In DNA, the CDR3 is TGTGCCAGCAGTTCCGGGACAGGTGGCTACACCTTC. Protein: CASSSGTGGYTF.

The gene calls are TRBV7-9 and TRBJ2-7; possible D gene TRBD1, 6 bases. CDR3 length: 12 amino acids. V lost 5 bases to trimming and J lost 4 bases, with 9 bases between them. The germline V gene encodes CDR1 SEHNR and CDR2 FQNEAQ (reference sequence). The CDR3 nucleotides are TGTGCCAGCAGCCAGGGGCAGTACGAGCAGTACTTC. This codes for CASSQGQYEQYF.

This rearrangement joins TRBV2 to TRBJ2-7, with 8 positions matching TRBD2. The CDR3 runs to 14 residues. The V segment lost 5 bases and the J segment 2 bases; nucleotides outside the gene matches: 5. Germline V lookup: CDR1 SNHLY, CDR2 FYNNEI. The CDR3, as DNA: TGTGCCAGCAGTCGGCTAGCGGGTCCCTACGAGCAGTACTTC. Protein sequence: CASSRLAGPYEQYF.

This clone has a single count. This chain connects TRBV7-3 to TRBJ2-1; the match to TRBD2 covers 11 bases. The trim removed 5 bases at V and 10 bases at J, leaving 10 bases unmatched. Germline V gene lookup returns CDR1 SGHTA and CDR2 FQGTGA. This CDR3 spans 15 amino acids. The CDR3 DNA sequence: TGTGCCAGCAGCCGGACTAGCGGGCCTACGGGGGAGCAGTTCTTC. It specifies CASSRTSGPTGEQFF. Full variable domain (rest looked up from reference TRBV7-3 and TRBJ2-1): GAGVSQTPSNKVTEKGKYVELRCDPISGHTALYWYRQSLGQGPEFLIYFQGTGAADDSGLPNDRFFAVRPEGSVSTLKIQRTERGDSAVYLCASSRTSGPTGEQFFGPGTRLTVL.

The genes are TRBV4-1 and TRBJ2-3; TRBD2 agrees at 11 bases. Per germline, CDR1 MGHRA and CDR2 YSYEKL. J lost 0 bases, V lost 1 base, and 3 bases had no gene match. The CDR3 sequence is 17 residues long. CDR3 loop: CASSQAASGRSTDTQYF. The CDR3 DNA is TGCGCCAGCAGCCAAGCGGCTAGCGGGAGGAGCACAGATACGCAGTATTTT.

The chain combines TRBV25-1 with TRBJ2-5, with unresolved D. Per the germline V gene, CDR1 is MGHDK and CDR2 is SYGVNS. The CDR3 is 12 amino acids. The V and J ends lost 4 bases and 3 bases respectively, with 6 bases between them. Written as DNA, the CDR3 is TGTGCCAGCAGTGGGACCGAAGAGACCCAGTACTTC. This codes for CASSGTEETQYF.

Here the CDR3 reads CATRTPGHFNEKLFF. CDR3 coding DNA: TGTGCCACCCGGACCCCGGGACACTTTAATGAAAAACTGTTTTTT. The rearrangement joins TRBV28 to TRBJ1-4, with D maybe TRBD1 (6 bases). The CDR3 contains 15 residues. Trimming took 10 bases from V and 4 from J, leaving 19 bases between them. The germline gives CDR1 MDHEN, CDR2 SYDVKM.

The chain is built from TRBV7-9 and TRBJ2-7, with 9 bases identical to TRBD2. Germline V lookup: CDR1 SEHNR, CDR2 FQNEAQ (reference sequence). CDR3 length: 14 amino acids. Trimming at V came to 5 bases and at J to 4 bases, leaving 6 bases not matched to a gene. Here the CDR3 reads CASSRLADLYEQYF. In nucleotides, the CDR3 is TGTGCCAGCAGCCGACTAGCGGACCTTTACGAGCAGTACTTC.

Worth noting for this clone: Within the sample, other DNA sequences also encode this same CDR3. This chain connects TRBV19 to TRBJ1-2, with 10 bases identical to TRBD1. This CDR3 has 12 residues. With V trimmed by 6 bases and J by 7 bases, 2 bases remained unmatched. Germline V lookup: CDR1 LNHDA, CDR2 SQIVND (reference sequence). In DNA, the CDR3 is TGTGCCAGTAGCCGGACAGGGGGTGGCTACACCTTC. Translating it yields CASSRTGGGYTF.

Of note for this clone: A read error is possible here, since a much larger clone lies one base away. Other DNA sequences in this sample translate to the same CDR3. V is TRBV7-6 and J is TRBJ1-1; D might be TRBD1 (6 bases). The CDR3 is made up of 13 amino acids. V gave up 3 bases and J gave up 1 base, with 6 bases separating them. Germline V lookup: CDR1 SGHVS, CDR2 FNYEAQ. CDR3 residues: CASSLDRNTEAFF. The CDR3, as DNA: TGTGCCAGCAGCTTGGACAGGAACACTGAAGCTTTCTTT. Complete variable domain (other parts from reference TRBV7-6 and TRBJ1-1): GAGVSQSPRYKVTKRGQDVALRCDPISGHVSLYWYRQALGQGPEFLTYFNYEAQQDKSGLPNDRFSAERPEGSISTLTIQRTEQRDSAMYRCASSLDRNTEAFFGQGTRLTVV.

The gene calls are TRBV30 and TRBJ2-2, with TRBD2 matching 8 bases. Trimming cost V 8 bases and J 8 bases; bases outside gene matches: 10. Per the germline V gene, CDR1 is GTSNPN and CDR2 is SVGIG (reference sequence). The CDR3 loop spans 13 amino acids. CDR3 in DNA: TGTGCCCGGGAAGGCGGGAGGACTGGGGAGCTGTTTTTT. Its protein product is CAREGGRTGELFF.

The chain is built from TRBV5-1 and TRBJ1-2; no reliable D call. Germline V gene lookup returns CDR1 SGHRS and CDR2 YFSETQ. There are 13 residues in the CDR3. Trimming removed 4 bases from V and 5 bases from J, with 12 bases in between. The CDR3 coding sequence is TGCGCCAGCAGCCAAATGGAAAATTATGGCTACACCTTC. Translated, it gives CASSQMENYGYTF.

This chain uses TRBV18 with TRBJ1-2; the match to TRBD1 covers 10 bases. With 6 bases clipped from V and 7 bases from J, the junction kept 5 bases outside the gene matches. This CDR3 is 13 amino acids long. The germline V gene encodes CDR1 KGHSH and CDR2 LQKENI. This CDR3 reads CASSTGTGVGYTF. The CDR3 DNA reads as TGTGCCAGCTCGACAGGGACAGGGGTTGGCTACACCTTC.

This chain joins TRBV5-1 and TRBJ2-7; TRBD2 agrees at 10 bases. The CDR3 totals 17 residues. The V and J ends lost 4 bases and 7 bases, in that order; junction bases with no gene match: 17. The germline gives CDR1 SGHRS, CDR2 YFSETQ. The CDR3 spells CASSPAASGSSGGEQYF. The DNA of the CDR3 is TGCGCCAGCAGCCCGGCCGCTAGCGGGAGCTCGGGAGGTGAGCAGTACTTC.

The rearrangement joins TRBV5-1 to TRBJ2-3, with D perhaps matching TRBD1 or TRBD2 (5 bases each). The CDR3 loop spans 15 amino acids. Trimming cost V 5 bases and J 4 bases, with 17 bases left between them. Germline CDR1 reads SGHRS; CDR2 reads YFSETQ. The CDR3 sequence: CASRHDGAVADTQYF. DNA for the CDR3: TGCGCCAGCAGGCATGACGGGGCTGTGGCAGATACGCAGTATTTT.